This T cell receptor beta chain was captured by sequencing in a study of cytotoxic CD8 clonotypes in ibrutinib-treated CLL. Overall study results and limits: Higher clonality was seen at ibrutinib response and a return toward baseline at progression. Public clonotypes (which were uncommon) either contracted or remained stable on treatment. Clonality correlated strongly with circulating CD8+ T cells and exceeded age-matched healthy donors at baseline.

Cryopreserved PBMCs provided approximately 2.2 micrograms of genomic DNA for the TCR beta libraries. Trimming took 2 bases from V and 2 from J; bases not matched to a gene: 3. This CDR3 is built from 14 residues. CDR1 MNHEY and CDR2 SVGAGI come from the germline V gene. Profiled with immunoSEQ multiplex PCR; TCRdb holds only in-frame clones, not every one. The table lists around 200,000 clones, roughly 77% of them singletons. A note on this clone: The antigen is unknown.

V and J are TRBV6-5 and TRBJ2-7, with 7 positions matching TRBD2. This receptor was obtained from a human donor with chronic lymphocytic leukemia. The sample was PBMCs, taken after 12 months of ibrutinib treatment. In DNA form, the CDR3 reads TGTGCCAGCAGTTACGGCGGGAGTGCCTACGAGCAGTACTTC. Translating gives CASSYGGSAYEQYF.